What follows are 18 T cell receptor beta chains derived from one specimen sequenced in a study of Graves' ophthalmopathy and Graves' hyperthyroidism. Amplification of TCR beta CDR3 regions used RNA transcripts. HTBI primers were used in a first-round RT-PCR, which preceded a second-round multiplex PCR. TCRdb itself ran the multiplex PCR reads through MiXCR, one entry per CDR3 protein. Here the sample spans around 1,000,000 distinct CDR3 sequences, 35% to 45% being singletons. Sequencing input: peripheral blood or thyroid tissue (not recorded which). Every receptor here comes from an adult man with Graves' hyperthyroidism.

This clonotype has at least ten counts. This chain joins TRBV6-5 and TRBJ2-7; 9 nucleotides line up with TRBD2. V gave up 6 bases and J gave up 6 bases; unmatched junction bases: 15. CDR1 is MNHEY and CDR2 is SVGAGI in the germline V gene. The CDR3 consists of 16 residues. The CDR3 DNA reads as TGTGCCAGCAGGACGAAGACTAGCGGTGATCTAGGCGAGCAGTACTTC. This sequence encodes CASRTKTSGDLGEQYF.

This clonotype was picked up many times. The chain has TRBV7-2 and TRBJ2-2; TRBD2 aligns across 11 bases. CDR1 and CDR2 from the germline V gene are SGHTA and FQGNSA. The V and J ends lost 1 base and 5 bases, in that order; junction bases with no gene match: 0. CDR3 size: 15 residues. The CDR3 here is CASSLGLAGTGELFF. The CDR3 bases are TGTGCCAGCAGCTTAGGACTAGCGGGGACCGGGGAGCTGTTTTTT.

This clonotype has a handful of counts. The J gene is TRBJ2-6, the V gene TRBV7-3; D is undetermined. Germline values: CDR1 SGHTA, CDR2 FQGTGA. Trimming pared 0 bases from V and 7 bases from J, leaving 10 bases between. The CDR3 spans 15 residues. The DNA for the CDR3 is TGTGCCAGCAGCTTAACTTCTAATGACGCCAACGTCCTGACTTTC. Its protein product is CASSLTSNDANVLTF.

This clonotype was recorded at least ten times. This sequence joins TRBV10-2 and TRBJ2-7, with D tentatively TRBD1 or TRBD2 (5 bases each). V was clipped by 6 bases and J by 3 bases, with 21 bases between them. Germline V gene lookup returns CDR1 WSHSY and CDR2 SAAADI. The length of the CDR3 is 16 residues. The CDR3: CASSHPQGRTHYEQYF. Written as DNA, the CDR3 is TGCGCCAGCAGCCACCCTCAGGGACGCACCCACTACGAGCAGTACTTC.

On this clonotype itself: At one boundary the junction diverges from the germline segment, which might be a read error. The chain recombines TRBV7-3 with TRBJ1-1; 7 bases are shared with TRBD1. The germline V gene encodes CDR1 SGHTA and CDR2 FQGTGA. The length of the CDR3 is 13 residues. Here the CDR3 DNA reads TGTGCCAGCAGGGGACAGCTTAACACTAAAGCTTTCTTT. This sequence encodes CASRGQLNTKAFF.

The chain links TRBV5-1 to TRBJ2-2, with D tentatively TRBD1 (6 bases). The germline gives CDR1 SGHRS, CDR2 YFSETQ. The CDR3 has 17 amino acids. Trimming removed 6 bases at V and 1 base at J, with 19 bases between. The CDR3 bases are TGCGCCAGCACCCCGTCCGGGGACAAGGAGAACACCGGGGAGCTGTTTTTT. This sequence encodes CASTPSGDKENTGELFF.

This clonotype showed up many times. The gene calls are TRBV7-9 and TRBJ1-1; D is uncertain. The V gene's germline CDR1 is SEHNR and CDR2 FQNEAQ (reference sequence). V was shortened by 3 bases and J by 0 bases, with 8 bases between the two germline ends. The CDR3 is made up of 14 amino acids. The CDR3 nucleotides are TGTGCCAGCAGCTTGGAGGTCATGAACACTGAAGCTTTCTTT. It yields the protein CASSLEVMNTEAFF.

The V gene is TRBV5-8, the J gene TRBJ1-6; TRBD1 matches 9 bases. The CDR3 runs 16 residues. V lost 4 bases and J lost 4; bases outside the gene matches: 6. Per germline, CDR1 SGHTS and CDR2 YDEGEE. The CDR3 bases are TGTGCCAGCAGCGACCCGGACAGGGGATATAATTCACCCCTCCACTTT. As protein: CASSDPDRGYNSPLHF.

This clonotype was counted ten times or more. V gene TRBV15 combines with J gene TRBJ1-5; D possibly corresponds to TRBD1 (6 bases). CDR3 size: 17 residues. Looked up from germline, CDR1 is LNHNV and CDR2 is YYDKDF (reference sequence). The germline V and J ends were trimmed by 0 bases and 3 bases, with 15 bases remaining between them. DNA for the CDR3: TGTGCCACCAGCAGAGATGATTACAGGGTTAACAATCAGCCCCAGCATTTT. Amino acid sequence: CATSRDDYRVNNQPQHF.

The chain links TRBV10-3 to TRBJ2-1; 12 bases match TRBD1. This CDR3 has 15 amino acids. CDR1 is ENHRY and CDR2 is SYGVKD in the germline V gene. Germline trimming cut 5 bases from V and 5 bases from J; bases unmatched to any gene: 4. In nucleotides, the CDR3 is TGTGCCATCAGTTCCGGGACAGGGGGCCACAATGAGCAGTTCTTC. Amino acid sequence: CAISSGTGGHNEQFF.

This clonotype has a count of ten or more. The rearrangement joins TRBV20-1 to TRBJ1-5; possibly TRBD1 for D (6 bases). V was clipped by 0 bases and J by 9 bases, with 18 bases between them. This CDR3 comprises 15 residues. Germline values: CDR1 DFQATT, CDR2 SNEGSKA (reference sequence). The CDR3 spells CSARDRGRGPGPQHF. The CDR3 region has the DNA TGCAGTGCTAGAGATCGGGGCAGGGGCCCAGGGCCCCAGCATTTT.

This clonotype came up many times. The chain uses TRBV29-1 and TRBJ1-1; the match to TRBD1 covers 7 bases. Germline V gene data show CDR1 as SQVTM and CDR2 as ANQGSEA. Trimming at V came to 6 bases and at J to 7 bases, leaving 8 bases not matched to a gene. The CDR3 is made up of 12 amino acids. The CDR3 is CSVSIGDSEAFF. CDR3 nucleotides: TGCAGCGTCTCCATAGGGGACAGTGAAGCTTTCTTT.

The chain joins TRBV7-9 to TRBJ2-7; possible D gene TRBD2, 5 bases. V was cut by 0 bases and J by 6 bases, with 9 bases left in between. CDR1 SEHNR and CDR2 FQNEAQ come from the germline V gene (reference sequence). The CDR3 totals 13 residues. Here the CDR3 DNA reads TGTGCCAGCAGCTTAGCCGGGATCCCCGAGCAGTACTTC. Translated, it gives CASSLAGIPEQYF. The full variable domain, in which reference TRBV7-9 and TRBJ2-7 provide the parts outside the CDR3, is DTGVSQNPRHKITKRGQNVTFRCDPISEHNRLYWYRQTLGQGPEFLTYFQNEAQLEKSRLLSDRFSAERPKGSFSTLEIQRTEQGDSAMYLCASSLAGIPEQYFGPGTRLTVT.

J is TRBJ1-2 and V is TRBV5-1, with TRBD1 as a possible D gene (5 bases). The V end was cut by 4 bases, the J end by 3 bases, with 22 bases between. CDR1 is SGHRS and CDR2 is YFSETQ in the germline V gene. The CDR3 is made up of 17 amino acids. For the CDR3, the DNA is TGCGCCAGCAGCGCTACAGGAACCACATCGGGTTACTATGGCTACACCTTC. Protein product: CASSATGTTSGYYGYTF. Combining the CDR3 with reference TRBV5-1 and TRBJ1-2 gives the whole variable domain KAGVTQTPRYLIKTRGQQVTLSCSPISGHRSVSWYQQTPGQGLQFLFEYFSETQRNKGNFPGRFSGRQFSNSRSEMNVSTLELGDSALYLCASSATGTTSGYYGYTFGSGTRLTVV.

There are many counts of this clonotype. This chain links TRBV20-1 with TRBJ1-6, with D uncertain. The V gene lost 6 bases and the J gene lost 5 bases, with 17 bases spanning the gap. CDR1 DFQATT and CDR2 SNEGSKA come from the germline V gene (reference sequence). The CDR3 consists of 15 residues. The chain's CDR3 is CSAHRGRVNNSPLHF. The CDR3 DNA follows: TGCAGTGCCCACCGCGGTAGGGTGAATAATTCACCCCTCCACTTT.

This clonotype was seen ten or more times. This chain connects TRBV7-9 to TRBJ1-1; D is uncertain. CDR1 and CDR2 (germline): SEHNR, FQNEAQ (reference sequence). V was clipped by 6 bases and J by 1 base, with 15 bases between them. The CDR3 sequence is 15 residues long. The chain's CDR3 is CASRRTATANTEAFF. For the CDR3, the DNA is TGTGCCAGCAGGCGAACGGCAACAGCGAACACTGAAGCTTTCTTT.

The chain couples TRBV12-3 or TRBV12-4 to TRBJ2-7, with 9 bases fitting TRBD2. There are 13 residues in the CDR3. V was pared by 8 bases and J by 3 bases, with 5 bases of the junction left unmatched. The CDR3 loop is CASVGLAFYEQYF. CDR3 coding DNA: TGTGCCAGCGTGGGACTAGCCTTCTACGAGCAGTACTTC.

This clonotype showed up just a few times. The chain employs TRBV4-3 and TRBJ2-2, with 8 bases fitting TRBD1. V trimming: 3 bases; J trimming: 0 bases; junction bases outside the gene matches: 6. The CDR3 consists of 17 residues. Germline CDR1 is LGHNA and CDR2 is YSLEER. In nucleotides, the CDR3 is TGCGCCAGCAGCCATAGGACAGGGAAGACGAACACCGGGGAGCTGTTTTTT. Translated, it gives CASSHRTGKTNTGELFF.